This T cell receptor beta chain derives from a study of T-cell memory formation after mild COVID-19. Study-wide findings and caveats: Pre-infection memory harbored some responding clones, suggesting cross-reactive memory joined.

The sample holds a few counts of this clonotype. Its antigen is not known. TCRdb reprocessed the 5' RACE reads via MiXCR and lists one record per CDR3 protein. The sample carries hundreds of thousands of distinct CDR3 sequences, under 30% recorded once. The CDR3 length is 15 residues. V shed 8 bases and J shed 5 bases, with 18 bases lying between them. Germline loops: CDR1 SSHAT, CDR2 FNYEAQ (reference sequence). The sequence came from an adult woman who had mild COVID-19 (a few samples of this study predate the infection). Cell type and time point are not known. The chain joins TRBV7-7 to TRBJ2-2; perhaps TRBD2 as D (6 bases). The source material was PBMCs or a T cell subset sorted from them (not recorded which). The CDR3 protein is CASSAYMGGTGELFF. The CDR3 DNA is TGTGCCAGCTCAGCCTACATGGGGGGAACCGGGGAGCTGTTTTTT.